A single sample gave rise to the 22 T cell receptor beta chains below, sequenced in a study of CD4 and CD8 cells across lung adenocarcinoma regions. TCRdb recomputed calls from the PCR reads with MiXCR, one row per CDR3 protein. The data show about 4,600 distinct CDR3 sequences, with approximately 48% seen just once and around 14% held by the top ten. Sequences were obtained from CD4+ T cells from the margin of a lung tumor. These TCRs come from a female donor with lung adenocarcinoma. The CD4 and CD8 labels of this study may be unreliable.

The V call is TRBV27, the J call TRBJ2-1, with TRBD2 identical over 8 bases. The end of the DNA is better explained by TRBJ2-5, so the J call may be wrong. The CDR3 spans 13 residues. The germline V gene has CDR1 MNHEY and CDR2 SMNVEV (reference sequence). CDR3 loop: CASSLSGKETQYF. The CDR3 nucleotides are TGTGCCAGCAGCCTTAGCGGGAAAGAGACCCAGTACTTC.

The chain links TRBV11-2 to TRBJ2-1; 8 bases align to TRBD2. V shed 6 bases and J 0 bases; nucleotides not matched to a gene: 7. CDR3 length equals 16 residues. Germline V gives CDR1 SGHAT, CDR2 FQNNGV. The DNA for the CDR3 is TGTGCCAGCAGGCGGGGGGAACCGGGCTCCTACAATGAGCAGTTCTTC. Its protein is CASRRGEPGSYNEQFF.

By sample share, this clonotype is medium-sized. The chain links TRBV7-2 to TRBJ2-1; D may be TRBD2 (6 bases). Germline V lookup: CDR1 SGHTA, CDR2 FQGNSA. Trimming cost V 2 bases and J 2 bases, with 16 bases left between them. The CDR3 has 17 amino acids. Written as DNA, the CDR3 is TGTGCCAGCAGCTTAATTGGGGGAGTAGCGGCCTACAATGAGCAGTTCTTC. It is translated as CASSLIGGVAAYNEQFF.

This clonotype is large by share. This sequence joins TRBV6-5 and TRBJ2-1; the match to TRBD1 covers 10 bases. The CDR3 is 17 amino acids. V shed 0 bases and J 7 bases; nucleotides not matched to a gene: 9. The germline gives CDR1 MNHEY, CDR2 SVGAGI. In DNA form, the CDR3 reads TGTGCCAGCAGTTACTCGATCCGGGACAGGGGTCGGAATGAGCAGTTCTTC. Translating gives CASSYSIRDRGRNEQFF.

This clonotype was counted a few times. The gene calls are TRBV7-8 and TRBJ2-7; D is undetermined. Germline V CDR1 and CDR2: SGHVS, FQNEAQ. V dropped 0 bases and J dropped 7 bases, with 13 bases sitting between them. The CDR3 consists of 14 residues. The DNA of the CDR3 is TGTGCCAGCAGCTTAGCGAGAAACCTCAATGAGCAGTACTTC. Its translation is CASSLARNLNEQYF.

The chain has TRBV10-1 and TRBJ2-3, with D maybe TRBD2 (6 bases). The germline V and J ends were trimmed by 8 bases and 0 bases, with 21 bases remaining between them. This CDR3 is 17 amino acids long. CDR1 and CDR2 from the germline V gene are WNHNN and SYGVQD (reference sequence). CDR3 nucleotides: TGCGCCAGCCCCCGTAGCGGCCCCTCCTCAAGCACAGATACGCAGTATTTT. This codes for CASPRSGPSSSTDTQYF.

The rearrangement joins TRBV27 to TRBJ2-7; the D gene could be TRBD1 or TRBD2 (7 bases each). CDR1 is MNHEY, CDR2 SMNVEV, per germline (reference sequence). Trimming removed 3 bases at V and 2 bases at J, with 11 bases between. The CDR3 runs 14 residues. In DNA form, the CDR3 reads TGTGCCAGCAGTTTCAGGGGGAGGGCCTACGAGCAGTACTTC. Its protein product is CASSFRGRAYEQYF.

Remarks on this clonotype: One end of the junction fails to match germline, which may point to a read error. The chain employs TRBV6-1 and TRBJ2-3; D possibly uses TRBD1 or TRBD2 (7 bases each). Germline V lookup: CDR1 MNHNS, CDR2 SASEGT. This CDR3 contains 15 residues. CDR3: CASKLRGGGLDTQYF. CDR3 DNA sequence: TGTGCCAGCAAACTCAGGGGGGGAGGCTTAGATACGCAGTATTTC.

The rearrangement joins TRBV15 to TRBJ1-2; no reliable D call. V gave up 1 base and J gave up 4 bases, with 7 bases separating them. This CDR3 comprises 13 residues. The germline gives CDR1 LNHNV, CDR2 YYDKDF (reference sequence). CDR3 bases: TGTGCCACCAGCAGAGTTGGTTCCTATGGCTACACCTTC. Its translation is CATSRVGSYGYTF.

This clonotype was observed a handful of times. J is TRBJ2-1 and V is TRBV10-3; D assignment may be TRBD1 or TRBD2 (7 bases each). This CDR3 region has 14 residues. Germline CDR1 is ENHRY and CDR2 is SYGVKD. Trimming left V 7 bases short and J 9 bases short, with 19 bases between. CDR3 nucleotides: TGTGCCATCACCCAGGACCAGGGGGAGGGTGAGCAGTTCTTC. Translation: CAITQDQGEGEQFF.

By proportion, this clonotype is medium-sized. The chain is built from TRBV12-3 or TRBV12-4 and TRBJ2-5; D possibly matches TRBD1 or TRBD2 (5 bases each). V gave up 6 bases and J gave up 5 bases, with 16 bases separating them. There are 14 residues in the CDR3. CDR3 sequence reads: CASSSGLNAETQYF. The CDR3 DNA sequence: TGTGCCAGCAGCTCGGGGCTGAACGCGGAGACCCAGTACTTC.

There are a few counts of this clonotype. The rearrangement uses TRBV11-2 and TRBJ2-1; D perhaps matches TRBD1 (6 bases). This CDR3 contains 14 residues. The V and J ends lost 5 bases and 4 bases respectively, with 12 bases between them. CDR1 is SGHAT and CDR2 is FQNNGV in the germline V gene. CDR3 DNA: TGTGCCAGCAGCCCAGGGGAGATATACAATGAGCAGTTCTTC. Protein product: CASSPGEIYNEQFF.

The CDR3 loop reads CALLRTGTYEQYF. CDR3 nucleotides: TGTGCTTTACTACGGACGGGTACCTACGAGCAGTACTTC. The chain uses TRBV6-1 and TRBJ2-7; D remains unclear. Germline lookup yields CDR1 MNHNS and CDR2 SASEGT. The CDR3 loop spans 13 amino acids.

A word on this clonotype: Its ends do not fully match the called genes, so a read error is possible. The CDR3 protein is CASSDAPRGSNQPHHF. The DNA for the CDR3 is TGTGCCAGCAGTGATGCTCCCAGGGGAAGCAATCAGCCCCACCACTTT. This chain links TRBV6-1 with TRBJ1-5, with D possibly TRBD1 on 6 matching bases. The CDR3 contains 16 residues. The germline V gene encodes CDR1 MNHNS and CDR2 SASEGT.

V and J are TRBV6-5 and TRBJ2-3, with D possibly TRBD2 on 5 matching bases. The J call is doubtful: the DNA matches TRBJ2-5 better. Germline V gene sequence: CDR1 MNHEY, CDR2 SVGAGI. The CDR3 consists of 16 residues. This CDR3 is CASSLGKTLDQNTQYF. The CDR3 region has the DNA TGTGCCAGCAGTTTAGGGAAGACACTAGACCAAAACACCCAGTACTTC.

By frequency in the sample, this clonotype is medium-sized. The chain is built from TRBV6-1 and TRBJ2-4; D might be TRBD2 (5 bases). The germline gives CDR1 MNHNS, CDR2 SASEGT. V was clipped by 1 base and J by 15 bases, with 16 bases between them. The CDR3 consists of 13 residues. CDR3 loop: CASSEGMTRALYF. The CDR3 DNA sequence: TGTGCCAGCAGTGAAGGGATGACGAGGGCCCTGTACTTC.

This clonotype is classed as large (0.1 to 1%). This chain joins TRBV12-3 or TRBV12-4 and TRBJ2-1; possible D gene TRBD2, 5 bases. The germline V and J ends were trimmed by 6 bases and 7 bases, with 10 bases remaining between them. The CDR3 runs 12 residues. CDR3 sequence (DNA): TGTGCCAGCAGCGGTCGCGGGAATGAGCAGTTCTTC. This sequence encodes CASSGRGNEQFF.

In this sample, this clonotype turned up once. The CDR3 DNA sequence: TGTGCCGGTGAGAGCGTGAGTAAGGAGACCCAGTACTTC. Translated: CAGESVSKETQYF. The rearrangement joins TRBV9 to TRBJ2-5, with D hard to call. The CDR3 is 13 amino acids. V dropped 10 bases and J dropped 5 bases, with 18 bases sitting between them. Germline CDR1 and CDR2: SGDLS and YYNGEE.

Within the sample, this clonotype is large. V and J are TRBV11-1 and TRBJ2-3; the D gene could be TRBD1 or TRBD2 (5 bases each). V was pared by 3 bases and J by 4 bases, with 11 bases between. The V gene's germline CDR1 is SGHAT and CDR2 FQDESV (reference sequence). This CDR3 spans 14 amino acids. CDR3 region: CASSFGAGSDTQYF. CDR3 bases: TGTGCCAGCAGCTTCGGGGCGGGCTCAGATACGCAGTATTTT. Full variable domain (missing parts from reference TRBV11-1 and TRBJ2-3): EAEVAQSPRYKITEKSQAVAFWCDPISGHATLYWYRQILGQGPELLVQFQDESVVDDSQLPKDRFSAERLKGVDSTLKIQPAELGDSAMYLCASSFGAGSDTQYFGPGTRLTVL.

The chain carries TRBV12-3 or TRBV12-4 and TRBJ2-2, with TRBD1 identical over 9 bases. The CDR3 has 14 amino acids. V dropped 4 bases and J dropped 16; count of bases not matched to a gene: 13. CDR3 amino acids: CASSSTGGTGTQFF. DNA for the CDR3: TGTGCCAGCAGTTCGACAGGGGGTACCGGGACGCAGTTTTTT.

CDR3 DNA: TGTGCCAGCAGTTTTCGCAGGACTAGCGGACCTAATTACTACGAGCAGTACTTC. Protein product: CASSFRRTSGPNYYEQYF. V usage is TRBV27 and J usage is TRBJ2-1; 10 nucleotides match TRBD2. The DNA matches TRBJ2-7 better at its end, which makes the J call doubtful. This CDR3 spans 18 amino acids. The germline gives CDR1 MNHEY, CDR2 SMNVEV (reference sequence).

This clonotype was detected a few times. The CDR3 loop is CASRGGGAAKNIQYF. For the CDR3, the DNA is TGTGCCAGCAGGGGAGGAGGGGCGGCCAAAAACATTCAGTACTTC. The chain carries TRBV3-1 and TRBJ2-4; a possible D gene is TRBD2 (6 bases). CDR1 is LGHDT, CDR2 YNNKEL, per germline (reference sequence). The CDR3 is made up of 15 amino acids. Trimming pared 6 bases from V and 1 base from J, leaving 13 bases between. The variable domain in full, with the rest retrieved from reference TRBV3-1 and TRBJ2-4, is DTAVSQTPKYLVTQMGNDKSIKCEQNLGHDTMYWYKQDSKKFLKIMFSYNNKELIINETVPNRFSPKSPDKAHLNLHINSLELGDSAVYFCASRGGGAAKNIQYFGAGTRLSVL.